This TCR beta chain comes out of a study of T cell repertoires in cytomegalovirus infection. On the study more broadly: Indications came from public TCR beta signatures; they pointed to CMV infection and to a matching HLA type. General study points: Pooled public TCR beta family frequency picked out CMV carriers with the relevant HLA. The study found HLA-C-restricted CMV-specific TCR beta clonotypes dominating the ex vivo response.

As concerns this clonotype: The antigen is not known.

Germline V gives CDR1 MDHEN, CDR2 SYDVKM. This CDR3 has 15 amino acids. After removal of 4 bases from V and 8 bases from J, the junction contained 5 bases not matched to a gene. One entry per CDR3 protein results from TCRdb running MiXCR on the reads. The table has around 530,000 distinct CDR3 sequences, 16% seen once. The rearrangement links TRBV28 to TRBJ1-6, with 10 bases identical to TRBD1. The receptor was derived from a human donor in good health (CMV status not recorded). Some clones in this sample may be carry-over from other donors' samples. The sample was CD8+ T cells from PBMCs. The CDR3 DNA follows: TGTGCCAGCAGTTCAGGACAGGGGGGCCATTCACCCCTCCACTTT. Translating it yields CASSSGQGGHSPLHF.